These 8 T cell receptor beta chains originate from one sample sequenced in a study of blood T cell repertoires in COVID-19. Sequencing used immunoSEQ multiplex PCR; TCRdb keeps in-frame clones, though not all of them. Of approximately 470,000 clones detected, around 90% appear once; the ten largest clones hold about 0.65%. The sequencing input was PBMCs or T cells enriched from blood (not recorded which). All receptors derive from a woman aged 18-35 years who had recovered from COVID-19.

The chain couples TRBV19 to TRBJ1-5; D remains unclear. Trimming left V 6 bases short and J 5 bases short, with 11 bases between. CDR3 size: 13 residues. CDR1 LNHDA and CDR2 SQIVND come from the germline V gene (reference sequence). This CDR3 is CASRVVPDQPQHF. The CDR3 nucleotides read TGTGCCAGTAGGGTGGTGCCAGATCAGCCCCAGCATTTT.

The chain combines TRBV6-1 with TRBJ2-3; the D is unclear. The CDR3 length is 11 residues. In germline, CDR1 is MNHNS, CDR2 SASEGT. The V end lost 2 bases, the J end lost 8 bases, and 5 bases lay between the germline ends. CDR3 protein: CASSEPSTQYF. For the CDR3, the DNA is TGTGCCAGCAGTGAACCGAGTACGCAGTATTTT.

J is TRBJ2-2 and V is TRBV27; no reliable D call. The germline V gene encodes CDR1 MNHEY and CDR2 SMNVEV (reference sequence). Deletions cut 3 bases from V and 3 bases from J, with 14 bases between. The CDR3 contains 16 residues. CDR3 nucleotide sequence: TGTGCCAGCAGTTTGGCCCCAGGTGCAGACACCGGGGAGCTGTTTTTT. It codes for CASSLAPGADTGELFF.

The chain joins TRBV10-1 to TRBJ1-5; D is uncertain. V was shortened by 7 bases and J by 4 bases, with 11 bases between the two germline ends. The V gene's germline CDR1 is WNHNN and CDR2 SYGVQD (reference sequence). CDR3 length: 13 amino acids. CDR3 DNA sequence: TGCGCCAGCACTGGGCGAGGGAATCAGCCCCAGCATTTT. This encodes CASTGRGNQPQHF.

The J gene is TRBJ1-2, the V gene TRBV5-1; 8 nucleotides match TRBD1. The V and J ends lost 3 bases and 8 bases, in that order; junction bases with no gene match: 12. CDR1 and CDR2 (germline): SGHRS, YFSETQ. The CDR3 has 15 amino acids. The CDR3 is CASSSNRGESQGYTF. DNA for the CDR3: TGCGCCAGCAGCTCCAACAGGGGGGAAAGCCAGGGCTACACCTTC. Using reference TRBV5-1 and TRBJ1-2 for the parts outside the CDR3, the full variable domain is KAGVTQTPRYLIKTRGQQVTLSCSPISGHRSVSWYQQTPGQGLQFLFEYFSETQRNKGNFPGRFSGRQFSNSRSEMNVSTLELGDSALYLCASSSNRGESQGYTFGSGTRLTVV.

The V call is TRBV29-1, the J call TRBJ2-3; the match to TRBD1 covers 7 bases. The V segment lost 4 bases and the J segment 4 bases; nucleotides outside the gene matches: 17. The CDR3 sequence is 17 residues long. Germline V gene lookup returns CDR1 SQVTM and CDR2 ANQGSEA. DNA for the CDR3: TGCAGCGTTGGGGGTAAAAGACAGGGCGTTGGATCAGATACGCAGTATTTT. Amino acids: CSVGGKRQGVGSDTQYF.

This sequence joins TRBV29-1 and TRBJ1-2, with a possible D match to TRBD1 (6 bases). Between the trimmed V and J ends, which lost 7 bases and 8 bases, there was a span of 23 bases. In germline, CDR1 is SQVTM, CDR2 ANQGSEA. This CDR3 is 14 amino acids long. CDR3 protein: CSGVTGTTSGGYTF. The CDR3 DNA reads TGCAGCGGGGTGACGGGGACAACCTCTGGAGGCTACACCTTC.

This sequence joins TRBV6-1 and TRBJ1-2; no clear D. CDR3 size: 15 residues. The V gene lost 2 bases and the J gene lost 8 bases, with 18 bases spanning the gap. The germline V gene has CDR1 MNHNS and CDR2 SASEGT. CDR3 bases: TGTGCCAGCAGTGAATGGGAAGCGCTAGGAGGAGGCTACACCTTC. Translated: CASSEWEALGGGYTF.